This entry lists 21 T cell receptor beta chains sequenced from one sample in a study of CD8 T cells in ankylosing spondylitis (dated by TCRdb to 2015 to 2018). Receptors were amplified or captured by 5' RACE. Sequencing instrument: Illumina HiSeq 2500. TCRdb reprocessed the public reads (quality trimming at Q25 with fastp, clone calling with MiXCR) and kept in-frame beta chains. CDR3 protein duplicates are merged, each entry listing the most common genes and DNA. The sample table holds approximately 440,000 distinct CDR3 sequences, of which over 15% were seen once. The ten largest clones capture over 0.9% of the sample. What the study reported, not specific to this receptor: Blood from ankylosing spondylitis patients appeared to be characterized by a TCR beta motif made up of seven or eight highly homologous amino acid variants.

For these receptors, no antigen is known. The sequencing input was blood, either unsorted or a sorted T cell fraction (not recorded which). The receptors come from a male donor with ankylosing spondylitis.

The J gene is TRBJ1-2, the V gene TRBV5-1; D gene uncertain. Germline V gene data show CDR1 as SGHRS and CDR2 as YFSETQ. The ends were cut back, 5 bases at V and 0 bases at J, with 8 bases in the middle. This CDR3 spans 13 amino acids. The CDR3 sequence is CASRATTNYGYTF. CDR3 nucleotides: TGCGCCAGCAGGGCAACCACTAACTATGGCTACACCTTC.

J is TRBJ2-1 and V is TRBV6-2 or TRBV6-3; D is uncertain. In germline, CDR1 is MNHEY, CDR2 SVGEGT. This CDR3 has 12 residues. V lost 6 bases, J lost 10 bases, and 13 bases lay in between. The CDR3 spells CASSRGATEQFF. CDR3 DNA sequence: TGTGCCAGCAGCCGCGGAGCAACAGAGCAGTTCTTC.

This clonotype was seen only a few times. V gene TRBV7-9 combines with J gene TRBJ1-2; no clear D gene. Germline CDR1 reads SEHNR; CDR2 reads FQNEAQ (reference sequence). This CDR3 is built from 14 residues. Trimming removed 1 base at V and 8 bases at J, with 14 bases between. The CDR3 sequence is CASSLEGPEGGYTF. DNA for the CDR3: TGTGCCAGCAGCTTAGAAGGGCCAGAAGGGGGCTACACCTTC.

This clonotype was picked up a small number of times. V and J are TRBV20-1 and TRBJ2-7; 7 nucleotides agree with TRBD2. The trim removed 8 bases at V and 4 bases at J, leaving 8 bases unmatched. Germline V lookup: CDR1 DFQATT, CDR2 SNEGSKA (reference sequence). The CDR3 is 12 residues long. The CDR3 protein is CSTPSGPYEQYF. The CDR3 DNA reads TGCAGTACCCCTAGCGGCCCTTACGAGCAGTACTTC.

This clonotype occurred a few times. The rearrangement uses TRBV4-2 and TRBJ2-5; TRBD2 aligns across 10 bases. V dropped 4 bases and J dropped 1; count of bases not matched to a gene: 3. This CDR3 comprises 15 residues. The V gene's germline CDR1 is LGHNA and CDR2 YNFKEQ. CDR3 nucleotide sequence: TGTGCCAGCAGCCCGAAGCGGGGGGGCCAAGAGACCCAGTACTTC. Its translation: CASSPKRGGQETQYF.

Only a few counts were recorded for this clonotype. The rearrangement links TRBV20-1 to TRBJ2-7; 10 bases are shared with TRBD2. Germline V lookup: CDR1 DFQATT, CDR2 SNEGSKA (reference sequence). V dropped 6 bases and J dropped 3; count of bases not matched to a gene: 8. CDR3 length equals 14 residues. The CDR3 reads CSAKKLAGYYEQYF. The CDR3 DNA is TGCAGTGCCAAGAAACTAGCGGGATACTACGAGCAGTACTTC.

CDR3 sequence: CASSQDGGREQFF. The CDR3 region has the DNA TGTGCCAGCAGCCAAGATGGGGGCAGGGAGCAGTTCTTC. The gene calls are TRBV4-2 and TRBJ2-1, with D perhaps TRBD1 (6 bases). CDR3 length: 13 amino acids. Germline V gives CDR1 LGHNA, CDR2 YNFKEQ. V was pared by 0 bases and J by 10 bases, with 10 bases between.

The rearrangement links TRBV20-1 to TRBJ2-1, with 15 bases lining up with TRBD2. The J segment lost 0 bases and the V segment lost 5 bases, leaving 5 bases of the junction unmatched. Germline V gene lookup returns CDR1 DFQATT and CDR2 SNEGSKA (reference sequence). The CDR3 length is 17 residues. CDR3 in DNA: TGCAGTGCTTTCGGACTAGCGGGAGGGAGCTCCTACAATGAGCAGTTCTTC. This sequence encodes CSAFGLAGGSSYNEQFF.

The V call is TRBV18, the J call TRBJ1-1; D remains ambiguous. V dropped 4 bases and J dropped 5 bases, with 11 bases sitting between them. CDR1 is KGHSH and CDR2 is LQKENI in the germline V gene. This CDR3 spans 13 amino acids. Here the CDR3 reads CASSQGKITEAFF. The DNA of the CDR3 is TGTGCCAGCTCACAAGGAAAAATAACTGAAGCTTTCTTT.

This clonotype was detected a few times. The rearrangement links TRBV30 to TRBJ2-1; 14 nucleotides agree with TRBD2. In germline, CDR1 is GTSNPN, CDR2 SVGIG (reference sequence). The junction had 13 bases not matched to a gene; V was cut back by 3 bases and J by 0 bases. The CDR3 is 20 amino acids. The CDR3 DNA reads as TGTGCCTGGAGCCCCCGGACTAGCGGGGGGCGAAGAAGCTCCTACAATGAGCAGTTCTTC. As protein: CAWSPRTSGGRRSSYNEQFF.

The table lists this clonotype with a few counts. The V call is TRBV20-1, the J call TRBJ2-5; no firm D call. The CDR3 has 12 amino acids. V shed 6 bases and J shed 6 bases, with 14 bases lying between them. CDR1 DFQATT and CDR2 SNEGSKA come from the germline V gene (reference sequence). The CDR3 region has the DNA TGCAGTGCCAATTGGGTGGAAAAGACCCAGTACTTC. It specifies CSANWVEKTQYF.

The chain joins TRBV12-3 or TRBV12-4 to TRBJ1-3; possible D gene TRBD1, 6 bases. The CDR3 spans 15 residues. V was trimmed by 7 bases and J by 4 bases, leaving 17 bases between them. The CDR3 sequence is CASTRGRTTGNTIYF. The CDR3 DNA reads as TGTGCCAGCACCAGGGGCAGAACTACAGGAAACACCATATATTTT.

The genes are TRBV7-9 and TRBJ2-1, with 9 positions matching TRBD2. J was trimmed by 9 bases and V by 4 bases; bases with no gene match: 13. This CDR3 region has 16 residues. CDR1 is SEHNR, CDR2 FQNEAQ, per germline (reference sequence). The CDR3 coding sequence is TGTGCCAGCAGCTCGGGACTAGCTCCAAAAAGGGGTGAGCAGTTCTTC. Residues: CASSSGLAPKRGEQFF.

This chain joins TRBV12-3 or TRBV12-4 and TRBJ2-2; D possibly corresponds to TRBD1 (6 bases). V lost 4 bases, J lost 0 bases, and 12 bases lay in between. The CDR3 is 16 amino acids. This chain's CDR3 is CASSYRDTPNTGELFF. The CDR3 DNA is TGTGCCAGCAGTTACAGGGACACCCCGAACACCGGGGAGCTGTTTTTT.

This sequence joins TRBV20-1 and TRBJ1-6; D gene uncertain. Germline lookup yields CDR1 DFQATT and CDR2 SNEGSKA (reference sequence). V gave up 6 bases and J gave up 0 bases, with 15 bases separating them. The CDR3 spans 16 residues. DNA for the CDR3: TGCAGTGCCCCAGTTTGGGCGAGCTCCTATAATTCACCCCTCCACTTT. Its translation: CSAPVWASSYNSPLHF.

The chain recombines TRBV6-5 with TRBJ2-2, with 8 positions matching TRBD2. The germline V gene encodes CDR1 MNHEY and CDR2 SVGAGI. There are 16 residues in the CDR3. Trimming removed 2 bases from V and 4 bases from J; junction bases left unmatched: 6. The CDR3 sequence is CASSYGLLAGTGELFF. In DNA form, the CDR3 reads TGTGCCAGCAGTTACGGCCTTCTAGCGGGCACCGGGGAGCTGTTTTTT.

The CDR3 DNA reads TGTGCCAGCAGCCGGGACAGGGGAGCGCCTGGCTACACCTTC. Residues: CASSRDRGAPGYTF. J is TRBJ1-2 and V is TRBV12-3 or TRBV12-4; 10 nucleotides align to TRBD1. The ends lost 6 bases at V and 7 bases at J; junction bases unmatched: 8. The CDR3 covers 14 residues.

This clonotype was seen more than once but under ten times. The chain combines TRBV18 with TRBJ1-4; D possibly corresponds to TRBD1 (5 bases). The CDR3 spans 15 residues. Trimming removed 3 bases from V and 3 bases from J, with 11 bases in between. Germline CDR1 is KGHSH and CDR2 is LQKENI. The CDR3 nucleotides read TGTGCCAGCTCACCTTCCAGACAGTCTAATGAAAAACTGTTTTTT. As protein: CASSPSRQSNEKLFF.

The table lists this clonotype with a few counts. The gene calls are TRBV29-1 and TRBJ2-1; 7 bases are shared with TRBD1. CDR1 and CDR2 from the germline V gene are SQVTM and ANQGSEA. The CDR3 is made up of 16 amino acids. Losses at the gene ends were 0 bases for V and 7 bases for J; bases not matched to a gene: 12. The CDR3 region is CSVEEFIGQVLNEQFF. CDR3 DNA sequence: TGCAGCGTTGAAGAATTTATAGGACAGGTTTTAAATGAGCAGTTCTTC.

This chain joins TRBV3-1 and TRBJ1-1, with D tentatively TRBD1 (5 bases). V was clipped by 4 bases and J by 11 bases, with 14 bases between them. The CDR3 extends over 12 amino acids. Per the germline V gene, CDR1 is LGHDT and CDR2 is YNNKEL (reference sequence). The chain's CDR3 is CASSRGDGAAFF. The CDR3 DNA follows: TGTGCCAGCAGCCGCGGAGACGGGGCGGCTTTCTTT.

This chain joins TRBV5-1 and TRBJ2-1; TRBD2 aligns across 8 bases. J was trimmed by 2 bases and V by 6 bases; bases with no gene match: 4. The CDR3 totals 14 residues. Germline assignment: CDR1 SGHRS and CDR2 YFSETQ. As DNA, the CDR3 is TGCGCCAGCACCTCAGCGGGGGCCTACAATGAGCAGTTCTTC. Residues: CASTSAGAYNEQFF. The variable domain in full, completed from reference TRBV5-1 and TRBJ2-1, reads KAGVTQTPRYLIKTRGQQVTLSCSPISGHRSVSWYQQTPGQGLQFLFEYFSETQRNKGNFPGRFSGRQFSNSRSEMNVSTLELGDSALYLCASTSAGAYNEQFFGPGTRLTVL.